The clone carrying this T cell receptor beta chain was detected only once. Here immunoSEQ multiplex PCR was the method, and the copy in TCRdb shows in-frame clones only, minus some. The table lists some 100,000 clones, approximately 94% of them singletons. Deletions cut 1 base from V and 4 bases from J, with 9 bases between. This CDR3 spans 14 amino acids. CDR1 is SGHNT and CDR2 is YYREEE in the germline V gene (reference sequence). The data derive from a study of OX40 agonist ivuxolimab in advanced cancers. The sample was CD4+ or CD8+ T cells sorted from blood, taken in a trial of the OX40 agonist ivuxolimab. V gene TRBV5-4 combines with J gene TRBJ2-1; D not certain. This sequence was found in an adult with an advanced solid tumor such as melanoma, head and neck, liver or kidney cancer. CDR3 loop: CASSLSPTYNEQFF. The CDR3 coding sequence is TGTGCCAGCAGCTTGAGTCCGACGTACAATGAGCAGTTCTTC.